The 11 T cell receptor beta chains below were found in one sample sequenced in a study of T cell repertoires in cytomegalovirus infection. MiXCR, run by TCRdb on the reads, gives a single entry per CDR3 protein. The sample carries 380,000 or so distinct CDR3 sequences, about 34% recorded once. No antigen has been assigned to these receptors. The input for sequencing was cultured PBMCs, taken from culture after CMV antigen stimulation. The receptors come from a human donor in good health (CMV status not recorded). Some clones in this sample may be carry-over from other donors' samples.

The table lists this clonotype with a few counts. This rearrangement joins TRBV3-1 to TRBJ2-4; D gene uncertain. The CDR3 has 14 amino acids. V lost 3 bases and J lost 0, with 6 bases in between. CDR1 is LGHDT, CDR2 YNNKEL, per germline (reference sequence). The CDR3 reads CASSHFGAKNIQYF. The CDR3 bases are TGTGCCAGCAGCCATTTCGGAGCCAAAAACATTCAGTACTTC. The full variable domain, rest sourced from reference TRBV3-1 and TRBJ2-4, is DTAVSQTPKYLVTQMGNDKSIKCEQNLGHDTMYWYKQDSKKFLKIMFSYNNKELIINETVPNRFSPKSPDKAHLNLHINSLELGDSAVYFCASSHFGAKNIQYFGAGTRLSVL.

This chain uses TRBV7-2 with TRBJ2-7; 9 bases align to TRBD2. V shed 5 bases and J 1 base; nucleotides not matched to a gene: 9. The CDR3 runs 16 residues. Looked up from germline, CDR1 is SGHTA and CDR2 is FQGNSA. The CDR3: CASSPRSGRQSYEQYF. CDR3 DNA sequence: TGTGCCAGCAGCCCACGTAGCGGGAGACAGTCCTACGAGCAGTACTTC.

The table lists this clonotype with a few counts. The rearrangement uses TRBV7-8 and TRBJ1-1; 7 nucleotides match TRBD1. From germline, CDR1 is SGHVS and CDR2 FQNEAQ. V lost 10 bases, J lost 1 base, and 3 bases stayed unmatched. This CDR3 comprises 12 residues. The CDR3 spells CAIRQGNTEAFF. As DNA, the CDR3 is TGTGCCATACGACAGGGGAACACTGAAGCTTTCTTT.

This chain connects TRBV10-3 to TRBJ2-2, with D maybe TRBD2 (6 bases). CDR1 and CDR2 (germline): ENHRY, SYGVKD. V lost 8 bases to trimming and J lost 1 base, with 11 bases between them. The CDR3 runs 14 residues. As DNA, the CDR3 is TGTGCCATCGGAGGGCCCGGGAACACCGGGGAGCTGTTTTTT. Protein: CAIGGPGNTGELFF.

DNA for the CDR3: TGTGCCAGCTCACTGGACACCAATGAAGCTTTCTTT. Residues: CASSLDTNEAFF. The chain has TRBV18 and TRBJ1-1; possible D gene TRBD1, 5 bases. Germline-derived CDR1 and CDR2 are KGHSH and LQKENI. The CDR3 runs 12 residues. The V and J ends lost 4 bases and 7 bases respectively, with 10 bases between them.

V usage is TRBV7-2 and J usage is TRBJ1-2; 7 positions match TRBD1. In germline, CDR1 is SGHTA, CDR2 FQGNSA. V lost 3 bases to trimming and J lost 6 bases; unmatched junction nucleotides: 13. This CDR3 has 16 amino acids. The DNA for the CDR3 is TGTGCCAGCAGCTTCGGGACAGAAGGATTAGTCAATGGCTACACCTTC. Residues: CASSFGTEGLVNGYTF.

The chain recombines TRBV6-4 with TRBJ2-5; maybe TRBD2 (5 bases). This CDR3 is 13 amino acids long. V dropped 2 bases and J dropped 4 bases, with 8 bases sitting between them. Looked up from germline, CDR1 is MRHNA and CDR2 is SNTAGT. The CDR3 here is CASSDRGGETQYF. The CDR3, as DNA: TGTGCCAGCAGTGACCGGGGTGGAGAGACCCAGTACTTC.

V gene TRBV20-1 combines with J gene TRBJ2-3, with 11 bases that match TRBD2. V was clipped by 6 bases and J by 4 bases; unmatched bases: 6. The germline CDR1 and CDR2 sequences are DFQATT and SNEGSKA (reference sequence). The CDR3 covers 14 residues. CDR3: CSAPTSGIPDTQYF. For the CDR3, the DNA is TGCAGTGCGCCGACTAGCGGGATCCCAGATACGCAGTATTTT.

The DNA of the CDR3 is TGTGCCAGCAGTTACGGGACACTCTACGAGCAGTACTTC. This encodes CASSYGTLYEQYF. This chain joins TRBV6-2 or TRBV6-3 and TRBJ2-7; TRBD1 is a possible D gene (6 bases). This CDR3 has 13 residues. V lost 2 bases to trimming and J lost 3 bases, with 8 bases between them. Germline values: CDR1 MNHEY, CDR2 SVGEGT.

This clonotype has just a few counts. CDR3 loop: CASSRQGEDEKLFF. The CDR3 DNA is TGTGCCAGCAGCCGACAGGGAGAGGATGAAAAACTGTTTTTT. The chain joins TRBV7-9 to TRBJ1-4, with 7 bases matching TRBD1. The CDR3 extends over 14 amino acids. The ends lost 5 bases at V and 6 bases at J; junction bases unmatched: 6. CDR1 is SEHNR, CDR2 FQNEAQ, per germline (reference sequence).

This clonotype was observed once. At one end, the junction sequence differs from germline, possibly due to a read error. The genes are TRBV6-2 or TRBV6-3 and TRBJ2-5; D gene unclear. The germline V gene has CDR1 MNHEY and CDR2 SVGEGT. The CDR3 has 12 residues. CDR3 loop: CASSYSQGTQYF. CDR3 sequence (DNA): TGTGCCAGCAGTTACTCCCAAGGGACCCAGTACTTC.